A single sample is the source of the 20 T cell receptor beta chains below, sequenced in a study of shared clonotypes between healthy human individuals (dated by TCRdb to 2019 to 2021). The library was produced with the immunoSEQ multiplex PCR assay. TCRdb took this table from immuneACCESS and kept in-frame rearrangements with V and J called. Such tables lack part of the clones; where checked against another copy, unresolved V genes explain under half of the gap, and the rest is unexplained. The sample records around 2.5 million clones, over 85% of which are singletons. The biggest ten clones account for about 0.39% of the sample. The sample was naive CD4+ T cells from PBMCs. What the cell subset or site label conveys for this sample: CD45RA+ positively selected. These receptors were collected from a man aged 18 to 35 in good health. Some clones in this sample may be carry-over from other donors' samples.

This chain connects TRBV29-1 to TRBJ2-7; D perhaps matches TRBD1 (6 bases). Deletions cut 4 bases from V and 3 bases from J, with 16 bases between. Germline V CDR1 and CDR2: SQVTM, ANQGSEA. CDR3 length equals 14 residues. For the CDR3, the DNA is TGCAGCGTTGTCTGGGACAACCGGCGCTACGAGCAGTACTTC. It codes for CSVVWDNRRYEQYF.

The CDR3 region is CAISAGRTTGELFF. The CDR3 region has the DNA TGTGCCATCAGTGCGGGCAGGACCACCGGGGAGCTGTTTTTT. This chain joins TRBV10-3 and TRBJ2-2; D not certain. The V gene's germline CDR1 is ENHRY and CDR2 SYGVKD. Trimming removed 4 bases from V and 4 bases from J, with 10 bases in between. The CDR3 consists of 14 residues.

This clone was observed a single time. CDR3 sequence reads: CASSQFSLQANEKLFF. CDR3 in DNA: TGTGCCAGCAGCCAATTCTCCCTCCAGGCTAATGAAAAACTGTTTTTT. The V call is TRBV7-2, the J call TRBJ1-4, with no clear D. From germline, CDR1 is SGHTA and CDR2 FQGNSA. Trimming removed 5 bases at V and 3 bases at J, with 16 bases between. There are 16 residues in the CDR3.

V and J are TRBV4-2 and TRBJ2-5; D unresolved. Germline V CDR1 and CDR2: LGHNA, YNFKEQ. The V gene lost 0 bases and the J gene lost 5 bases, with 13 bases spanning the gap. The CDR3 contains 15 residues. CDR3 sequence: CASSQDGRSAETQYF. The CDR3 region has the DNA TGTGCCAGCAGCCAAGATGGTAGGTCAGCGGAGACCCAGTACTTC.

V and J are TRBV19 and TRBJ1-5; D remains unclear. Trimming pared 6 bases from V and 3 bases from J, leaving 12 bases between. Germline lookup yields CDR1 LNHDA and CDR2 SQIVND (reference sequence). The CDR3 extends over 14 amino acids. This CDR3 reads CASRPRHSNQPQHF. The DNA of the CDR3 is TGTGCCAGTAGACCCCGACACTCCAATCAGCCCCAGCATTTT.

The genes are TRBV5-1 and TRBJ1-1, with TRBD1 matching 10 bases. The CDR3 runs 17 residues. From germline, CDR1 is SGHRS and CDR2 YFSETQ. V was pared by 0 bases and J by 2 bases, with 7 bases of the junction left unmatched. This chain's CDR3 is CASSLAGQGHGNTEAFF. The DNA for the CDR3 is TGCGCCAGCAGCTTGGCGGGACAGGGGCACGGAAACACTGAAGCTTTCTTT. The entire variable domain, with the rest obtained from reference TRBV5-1 and TRBJ1-1, is as follows: KAGVTQTPRYLIKTRGQQVTLSCSPISGHRSVSWYQQTPGQGLQFLFEYFSETQRNKGNFPGRFSGRQFSNSRSEMNVSTLELGDSALYLCASSLAGQGHGNTEAFFGQGTRLTVV.

The rearrangement uses TRBV7-9 and TRBJ2-1, with D tentatively TRBD1 or TRBD2 (5 bases each). CDR1 SEHNR and CDR2 FQNEAQ come from the germline V gene (reference sequence). The CDR3 sequence is 14 residues long. V lost 2 bases, J lost 5 bases, and 10 bases lay in between. As DNA, the CDR3 is TGTGCCAGCAGCTTATGGGGGAGCAACAATGAGCAGTTCTTC. Residues: CASSLWGSNNEQFF.

The chain is built from TRBV7-9 and TRBJ2-7; TRBD2 matches at 10 bases. V was pared by 5 bases and J by 0 bases, with 7 bases of the junction left unmatched. CDR3 length: 16 amino acids. The germline gives CDR1 SEHNR, CDR2 FQNEAQ (reference sequence). The CDR3 protein is CASSKAGTSASYEQYF. CDR3 bases: TGTGCCAGCAGCAAGGCCGGGACTAGCGCCTCCTACGAGCAGTACTTC.

This chain joins TRBV9 and TRBJ2-3, with D perhaps being TRBD1 or TRBD2 (5 bases each). This CDR3 is 13 amino acids long. V lost 2 bases, J lost 10 bases, and 14 bases lay in between. The germline CDR1 and CDR2 sequences are SGDLS and YYNGEE. The CDR3 reads CASSVSLGGAQYF. CDR3 DNA sequence: TGTGCCAGCAGCGTGAGCCTTGGGGGAGCGCAGTATTTT.

There are a few counts of this clone. V is TRBV18 and J is TRBJ1-3; D gene unclear. The CDR3 runs to 15 residues. V was cut by 0 bases and J by 2 bases, with 8 bases left in between. Per the germline V gene, CDR1 is KGHSH and CDR2 is LQKENI. As DNA, the CDR3 is TGTGCCAGCTCACCACCGAGTGTGGCTGGAAACACCATATATTTT. It encodes CASSPPSVAGNTIYF.

V and J are TRBV29-1 and TRBJ2-5; the D gene is possibly TRBD1 (7 bases). This CDR3 region has 13 residues. V was pared by 7 bases and J by 3 bases, with 15 bases between. Germline loops: CDR1 SQVTM, CDR2 ANQGSEA. The CDR3 DNA reads as TGCAGCGCCGGAGGGGACAGCAAAGAGACCCAGTACTTC. It encodes CSAGGDSKETQYF. Full variable domain (outside the CDR3, taken from reference TRBV29-1 and TRBJ2-5): SAVISQKPSRDICQRGTSLTIQCQVDSQVTMMFWYRQQPGQSLTLIATANQGSEATYESGFVIDKFPISRPNLTFSTLTVSNMSPEDSSIYLCSAGGDSKETQYFGPGTRLLVL.

Points on this clone: This CDR3 is also generated by other DNA sequences in the sample. The chain joins TRBV5-1 to TRBJ2-1; 10 nucleotides line up with TRBD2. J gave up 4 bases and V 0 bases, and 4 bases lay outside the gene matches. The CDR3 is made up of 16 amino acids. Looked up from germline, CDR1 is SGHRS and CDR2 is YFSETQ. The CDR3 DNA reads TGCGCCAGCAGCTTGGGAAGCGGGAGGGCTTACAATGAGCAGTTCTTC. Its protein product is CASSLGSGRAYNEQFF.

V gene TRBV5-1 combines with J gene TRBJ2-2, with TRBD2 matching 7 bases. The CDR3 length is 15 residues. Germline lookup yields CDR1 SGHRS and CDR2 YFSETQ. The trim removed 0 bases at V and 4 bases at J, leaving 3 bases unmatched. CDR3: CASSLDPSGTGELFF. DNA for the CDR3: TGCGCCAGCAGCTTGGACCCTAGCGGCACCGGGGAGCTGTTTTTT.

The V and J genes are TRBV19 and TRBJ1-2; D is possibly TRBD1 (6 bases). V was cut by 9 bases and J by 4 bases, with 15 bases left in between. There are 13 residues in the CDR3. Germline CDR1 is LNHDA and CDR2 is SQIVND (reference sequence). The CDR3 bases are TGTGCCAGCACCCCAGGGGTCGGCTATGGCTACACCTTC. It specifies CASTPGVGYGYTF.

The CDR3 region is CAFSGTSDDEQFF. The CDR3 nucleotides are TGTGCCTTCTCCGGGACTAGCGATGATGAGCAGTTCTTC. The J gene is TRBJ2-1, the V gene TRBV30; 10 nucleotides line up with TRBD2. The junction had 8 bases not matched to a gene; V was cut back by 7 bases and J by 8 bases. Looked up from germline, CDR1 is GTSNPN and CDR2 is SVGIG (reference sequence). The CDR3 runs to 13 residues.

This chain connects TRBV5-1 to TRBJ1-2; TRBD1 aligns across 8 bases. This CDR3 has 15 residues. Germline loops: CDR1 SGHRS, CDR2 YFSETQ. Trimming at V came to 0 bases and at J to 5 bases, leaving 6 bases not matched to a gene. In DNA, the CDR3 is TGCGCCAGCAGCTTGGCGTCGACAGGGGCTTATGGCTACACCTTC. This sequence encodes CASSLASTGAYGYTF.

For this clone: Other DNA sequences within the sample encode an identical CDR3. The chain is built from TRBV28 and TRBJ1-1, with no clear D. V was shortened by 2 bases and J by 2 bases, with 6 bases between the two germline ends. The CDR3 has 13 amino acids. Germline V gene sequence: CDR1 MDHEN, CDR2 SYDVKM. As DNA, the CDR3 is TGTGCCAGCAGTTTACCCGTTAACACTGAAGCTTTCTTT. Protein: CASSLPVNTEAFF.

This rearrangement joins TRBV5-1 to TRBJ2-7; tentatively, D is TRBD2 (6 bases). Germline V gives CDR1 SGHRS, CDR2 YFSETQ. Trimming took off 4 bases at V and 6 bases at J, with 14 bases between the two ends. This CDR3 spans 13 amino acids. CDR3 coding DNA: TGCGCCAGCAGCCTGGAATTGGAGGGCGAGCAGTACTTC. It encodes CASSLELEGEQYF.

This chain uses TRBV5-4 with TRBJ2-2; D is possibly TRBD1 (5 bases). Germline V gene sequence: CDR1 SGHNT, CDR2 YYREEE (reference sequence). V was pared by 4 bases and J by 3 bases, with 13 bases between. The CDR3 extends over 15 amino acids. This CDR3 is CASSGQGDDTGELFF. Here the CDR3 DNA reads TGTGCCAGCAGCGGTCAAGGGGATGACACCGGGGAGCTGTTTTTT. The variable domain in full, completed from reference TRBV5-4 and TRBJ2-2, reads ETGVTQSPTHLIKTRGQQVTLRCSSQSGHNTVSWYQQALGQGPQFIFQYYREEENGRGNFPPRFSGLQFPNYSSELNVNALELDDSALYLCASSGQGDDTGELFFGEGSRLTVL.

The V gene is TRBV6-1, the J gene TRBJ1-2, with TRBD1 matching 10 bases. The ends lost 7 bases at V and 5 bases at J; junction bases unmatched: 7. The CDR3 is 14 residues long. The germline gives CDR1 MNHNS, CDR2 SASEGT. The CDR3 sequence is CASKVTGGEYGYTF. The DNA for the CDR3 is TGTGCCAGCAAGGTGACAGGGGGCGAGTATGGCTACACCTTC.